A single sample is the source of the 25 T cell receptor beta chains below, sequenced in a study of cytomegalovirus exposure and HLA in healthy donors. The PCR had 60 Vbeta and 13 Jbeta primers. The method was immunoSEQ multiplex PCR; TCRdb's version includes in-frame clones alone and lacks a portion of them. Here the sample table reports about 140,000 clones. Material: PBMCs. The source is a woman aged 18-29 years in good health and CMV-seronegative.

The chain has TRBV7-2 and TRBJ2-3; D possibly corresponds to TRBD2 (7 bases). Germline V gives CDR1 SGHTA, CDR2 FQGNSA. V was shortened by 1 base and J by 5 bases, with 16 bases between the two germline ends. CDR3 length equals 16 residues. For the CDR3, the DNA is TGTGCCAGCAGCTTAGTTCCAGGGGAGGGTAGAGATACGCAGTATTTT. Protein: CASSLVPGEGRDTQYF.

The chain employs TRBV6-6 and TRBJ1-1, with a possible D match to TRBD1 (5 bases). The germline V and J ends were trimmed by 7 bases and 1 base, with 13 bases remaining between them. CDR3 length: 14 amino acids. Germline V gene sequence: CDR1 MNHNY, CDR2 SVGAGI (reference sequence). This chain's CDR3 is CASTYSRENTEAFF. As DNA, the CDR3 is TGTGCCAGCACGTACAGCAGGGAGAACACTGAAGCTTTCTTT.

This chain joins TRBV4-1 and TRBJ2-4; D is possibly TRBD2 (6 bases). The CDR3 is made up of 17 amino acids. Trimming cost V 4 bases and J 3 bases, with 19 bases left between them. Germline V CDR1 and CDR2: MGHRA, YSYEKL. CDR3 protein: CASSPSSGEINKNIQYF. CDR3 DNA: TGCGCCAGCAGCCCGAGTAGCGGAGAAATCAACAAAAACATTCAGTACTTC.

The gene calls are TRBV5-6 and TRBJ2-1, with TRBD2 matching 8 bases. After removal of 2 bases from V and 4 bases from J, the junction contained 8 bases not matched to a gene. Per germline, CDR1 SGHDT and CDR2 YYEEEE. CDR3 size: 16 residues. CDR3 DNA: TGTGCCAGCAGCTTTAGCGGGACCCTAATTTACAATGAGCAGTTCTTC. It specifies CASSFSGTLIYNEQFF.

The chain uses TRBV5-6 and TRBJ2-5; maybe TRBD1 (5 bases). The last part of the DNA fits TRBJ2-7 better; the J call may be wrong. Germline V CDR1 and CDR2: SGHDT, YYEEEE. The CDR3 runs to 15 residues. CDR3 residues: CASSSVTRWTYEQYF. CDR3 DNA: TGTGCCAGCAGCTCCGTGACCAGATGGACATACGAGCAGTACTTC.

The chain is built from TRBV6-1 and TRBJ2-3, with 9 bases fitting TRBD2. The trim removed 4 bases at V and 0 bases at J, leaving 8 bases unmatched. The V gene's germline CDR1 is MNHNS and CDR2 SASEGT. The CDR3 covers 17 residues. The CDR3 bases are TGTGCCAGCAGTGGGGGGACTAGCAGCATAAGCACAGATACGCAGTATTTT. This codes for CASSGGTSSISTDTQYF.

V gene TRBV2 combines with J gene TRBJ1-6; D not resolved. Between the trimmed V and J ends, which lost 8 bases and 4 bases, there was a span of 15 bases. The CDR3 runs to 15 residues. Germline lookup yields CDR1 SNHLY and CDR2 FYNNEI. The CDR3 sequence: CASFSPAAYNSPLHF. The DNA of the CDR3 is TGTGCCAGCTTCTCCCCGGCGGCTTATAATTCACCCCTCCACTTT. The whole variable domain, remainder taken from reference TRBV2 and TRBJ1-6, is EPEVTQTPSHQVTQMGQEVILRCVPISNHLYFYWYRQILGQKVEFLVSFYNNEISEKSEIFDDQFSVERPDGSNFTLKIRSTKLEDSAMYFCASFSPAAYNSPLHFGNGTRLTVT.

The gene calls are TRBV6-5 and TRBJ2-6, with D hard to call. Looked up from germline, CDR1 is MNHEY and CDR2 is SVGAGI. V was pared by 6 bases and J by 1 base, with 10 bases between. This CDR3 has 15 residues. Here the CDR3 reads CASSLSGSGANVLTF. For the CDR3, the DNA is TGTGCCAGCAGCCTCTCCGGTTCTGGGGCCAACGTCCTGACTTTC.

The chain employs TRBV5-6 and TRBJ2-5; D may be TRBD1 (5 bases). The CDR3 runs 15 residues. V lost 1 base, J lost 3 bases, and 13 bases lay in between. CDR1 and CDR2 from the germline V gene are SGHDT and YYEEEE. CDR3 sequence: CASSLRRQQKETQYF. The CDR3 DNA follows: TGTGCCAGCAGCTTGAGGAGACAGCAAAAAGAGACCCAGTACTTC.

The chain recombines TRBV5-5 with TRBJ1-4; 9 nucleotides align to TRBD1. The CDR3 runs to 13 residues. Germline V CDR1 and CDR2: SGHKS, YYEKEE (reference sequence). V lost 4 bases and J lost 8; bases outside the gene matches: 3. The DNA of the CDR3 is TGTGCCAGCAGCCCGGGACAGGGAGAAAAACTGTTTTTT. Translating it yields CASSPGQGEKLFF.

The chain has TRBV4-1 and TRBJ1-5, with TRBD1 identical over 8 bases. CDR3 size: 16 residues. From germline, CDR1 is MGHRA and CDR2 YSYEKL. With V trimmed by 4 bases and J by 9 bases, 14 bases remained unmatched. CDR3 residues: CASSLQGDGEGWPQHF. Written as DNA, the CDR3 is TGCGCCAGCAGCCTACAGGGGGACGGGGAAGGGTGGCCCCAGCATTTT.

In nucleotides, the CDR3 is TGTGCCAGCAGCAATCAGGGATGGGGAGGCACTGAAGCTTTCTTT. Translation gives CASSNQGWGGTEAFF. The V call is TRBV6-1, the J call TRBJ1-1, with D possibly being TRBD1 (5 bases). The CDR3 has 15 amino acids. The V end was cut by 6 bases, the J end by 4 bases, with 18 bases between. Germline lookup yields CDR1 MNHNS and CDR2 SASEGT.

The chain carries TRBV14 and TRBJ2-3, with 7 bases identical to TRBD2. The germline CDR1 and CDR2 sequences are SGHDN and FVKESK. The trim removed 4 bases at V and 2 bases at J, leaving 3 bases unmatched. This CDR3 comprises 14 residues. The CDR3 DNA sequence: TGTGCCAGCAGCCCCAGCGGGGCCACAGATACGCAGTATTTT. Its translation is CASSPSGATDTQYF.

The chain couples TRBV19 to TRBJ1-4; tentative D call: TRBD1 (6 bases). The V and J ends lost 7 bases and 7 bases respectively, with 16 bases between them. The germline CDR1 and CDR2 sequences are LNHDA and SQIVND (reference sequence). The CDR3 is made up of 14 amino acids. The CDR3 loop is CASTLQGLGEKLFF. In DNA, the CDR3 is TGTGCCAGTACCCTACAGGGTTTGGGTGAAAAACTGTTTTTT.

V gene TRBV5-1 combines with J gene TRBJ2-7, with TRBD1 identical over 7 bases. This CDR3 contains 14 residues. Germline V CDR1 and CDR2: SGHRS, YFSETQ. V shed 9 bases and J 4 bases; nucleotides not matched to a gene: 13. The CDR3 region is CATSVQGESYEQYF. In DNA form, the CDR3 reads TGCGCCACCTCAGTTCAGGGGGAGTCTTACGAGCAGTACTTC.

The genes are TRBV2 and TRBJ2-7; TRBD1 is a possible D gene (6 bases). The CDR3 covers 13 residues. Germline CDR1 is SNHLY and CDR2 is FYNNEI. V lost 7 bases to trimming and J lost 0 bases, with 10 bases between them. The CDR3 DNA reads as TGTGCCAGCACCTGGACAGTCTCCTACGAGCAGTACTTC. Its protein is CASTWTVSYEQYF.

V gene TRBV5-6 combines with J gene TRBJ2-7; 9 bases align to TRBD1. Germline V CDR1 and CDR2: SGHDT, YYEEEE. This CDR3 is built from 15 residues. V lost 3 bases to trimming and J lost 0 bases; unmatched junction nucleotides: 4. The CDR3 DNA reads as TGTGCCAGCAGCTGGGACAGGGTTAGCTCCTACGAGCAGTACTTC. Translated: CASSWDRVSSYEQYF.

The DNA for the CDR3 is TGCGCCAGCAGCGCTGGACTAGCGGGGGGCCGGGAGCTGTTTTTT. This sequence encodes CASSAGLAGGRELFF. The chain links TRBV5-1 to TRBJ2-2; 14 positions match TRBD2. Trimming cost V 4 bases and J 9 bases; bases outside gene matches: 5. The CDR3 sequence is 15 residues long. Per germline, CDR1 SGHRS and CDR2 YFSETQ.

About this clone: At one end, the junction sequence differs from germline, possibly due to a read error. Other DNA sequences in this specimen translate into the identical CDR3. This chain connects TRBV9 to TRBJ2-2, with TRBD2 as a possible D gene (6 bases). Germline V gives CDR1 SGDLS, CDR2 YYNGEE. The CDR3 runs to 15 residues. The CDR3 DNA reads TGCGCCAGCAGGCTCCAGGGAGGCGGCACCGGGGAGCTGTTTTTT. This encodes CASRLQGGGTGELFF.

J is TRBJ2-1 and V is TRBV27; TRBD2 matches 13 bases. V was clipped by 6 bases and J by 4 bases; unmatched bases: 3. CDR1 is MNHEY, CDR2 SMNVEV, per germline (reference sequence). This CDR3 spans 15 amino acids. The CDR3 DNA is TGTGCCAGCAGGACTAGCGGGGGGTTTTACAATGAGCAGTTCTTC. Translating gives CASRTSGGFYNEQFF.

The chain recombines TRBV6-5 with TRBJ2-7; 7 bases line up with TRBD1. Germline V gives CDR1 MNHEY, CDR2 SVGAGI. This CDR3 region has 13 residues. The V gene end was trimmed by 2 bases and the J gene end by 3 bases; junction bases not matched to a gene: 1. CDR3 bases: TGTGCCAGCAGTTACCGACAGGGCTACGAGCAGTACGTC. This sequence encodes CASSYRQGYEQYV.

The chain carries TRBV11-1 and TRBJ2-3, with 13 bases aligning to TRBD2. Trimming at V came to 4 bases and at J to 4 bases, leaving 5 bases not matched to a gene. This CDR3 has 16 amino acids. Germline assignment: CDR1 SGHAT and CDR2 FQDESV (reference sequence). The DNA for the CDR3 is TGTGCCAGCAGCTCAGGACTAGCGGGAGTGGCAGATACGCAGTATTTT. This codes for CASSSGLAGVADTQYF. Filled out from reference TRBV11-1 and TRBJ2-3, the complete variable domain reads EAEVAQSPRYKITEKSQAVAFWCDPISGHATLYWYRQILGQGPELLVQFQDESVVDDSQLPKDRFSAERLKGVDSTLKIQPAELGDSAMYLCASSSGLAGVADTQYFGPGTRLTVL.

As to this clone: In the same sample, other DNA sequences code for this CDR3. This chain connects TRBV7-9 to TRBJ2-3, with 8 bases aligning to TRBD2. CDR1 is SEHNR and CDR2 is FQNEAQ in the germline V gene (reference sequence). V lost 2 bases to trimming and J lost 4 bases; unmatched junction nucleotides: 8. The CDR3 covers 16 residues. The CDR3 reads CASSLRGGQGSDTQYF. The CDR3 coding sequence is TGTGCCAGCAGCTTACGCGGGGGGCAAGGCTCAGATACGCAGTATTTT.

This chain uses TRBV7-3 with TRBJ2-5; no clear D. This CDR3 is built from 13 residues. CDR1 is SGHTA and CDR2 is FQGTGA in the germline V gene. Trimming removed 2 bases from V and 4 bases from J, with 8 bases in between. The CDR3 spells CASSLGSRETQYF. In DNA, the CDR3 is TGTGCCAGCAGCTTAGGTAGCCGAGAGACCCAGTACTTC.

The chain links TRBV6-1 to TRBJ2-1; TRBD2 aligns across 11 bases. The V segment lost 6 bases and the J segment 4 bases; nucleotides outside the gene matches: 5. CDR1 is MNHNS, CDR2 SASEGT, per germline. The CDR3 length is 15 residues. The CDR3 region has the DNA TGTGCCAGCAGCCCCGGGACTAGCGGATACAATGAGCAGTTCTTC. Translating it yields CASSPGTSGYNEQFF.